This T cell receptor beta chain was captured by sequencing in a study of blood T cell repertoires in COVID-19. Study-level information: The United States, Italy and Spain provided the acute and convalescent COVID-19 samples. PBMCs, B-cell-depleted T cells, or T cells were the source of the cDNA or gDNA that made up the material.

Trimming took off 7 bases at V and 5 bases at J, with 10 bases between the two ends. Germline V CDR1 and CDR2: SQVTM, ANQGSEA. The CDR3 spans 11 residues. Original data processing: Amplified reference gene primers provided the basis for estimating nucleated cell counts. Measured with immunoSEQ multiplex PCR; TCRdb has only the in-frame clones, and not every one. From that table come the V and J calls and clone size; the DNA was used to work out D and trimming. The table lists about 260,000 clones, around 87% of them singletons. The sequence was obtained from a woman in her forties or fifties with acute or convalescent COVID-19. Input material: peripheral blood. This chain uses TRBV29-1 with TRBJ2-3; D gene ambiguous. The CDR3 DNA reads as TGCAGCGCCGAGGATGGAGATACGCAGTATTTT. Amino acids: CSAEDGDTQYF.